At least ten counts were recorded for the clone carrying this T cell receptor (beta chain). Thyroid surgery took place with no prior treatment in any patient. This sample is part of a study of metastatic and nonmetastatic thyroid tumors. TCRdb reanalyzed the PCR reads via MiXCR. The table has about 92,000 clones, 14% to 15% seen once. The TCR was taken from a female donor with papillary thyroid cancer or a benign thyroid nodule (not recorded which). Some clones in this sample may be carry-over from other donors' samples. The sequencing input was blood.

CDR3 nucleotide sequence: TGTGCCAGTTGCCCAGGGGTTCAGGCCGGGGAGCTGTTTTTT. It codes for CASCPGVQAGELFF. This sequence joins TRBV6-1 and TRBJ2-2; a possible D gene is TRBD1 (6 bases). V shed 9 bases and J shed 6 bases, with 17 bases lying between them. This CDR3 spans 14 amino acids. Germline assignment: CDR1 MNHNS and CDR2 SASEGT.